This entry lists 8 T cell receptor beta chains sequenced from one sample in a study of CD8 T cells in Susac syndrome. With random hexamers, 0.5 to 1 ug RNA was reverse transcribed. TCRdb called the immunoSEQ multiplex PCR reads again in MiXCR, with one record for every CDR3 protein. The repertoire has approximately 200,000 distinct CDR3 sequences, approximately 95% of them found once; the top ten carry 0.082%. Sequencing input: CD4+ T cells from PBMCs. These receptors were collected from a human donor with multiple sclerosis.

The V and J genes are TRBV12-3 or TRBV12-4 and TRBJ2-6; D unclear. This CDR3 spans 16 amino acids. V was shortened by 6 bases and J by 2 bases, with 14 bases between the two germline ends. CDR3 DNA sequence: TGTGCCAGCAGCCCCTCACTCATTGCTGGGGCCAACGTCCTGACTTTC. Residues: CASSPSLIAGANVLTF.

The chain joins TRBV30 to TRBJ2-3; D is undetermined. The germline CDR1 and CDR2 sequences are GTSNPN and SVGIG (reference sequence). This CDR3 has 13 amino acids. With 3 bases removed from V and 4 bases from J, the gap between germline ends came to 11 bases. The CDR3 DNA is TGTGCCTGGAGGGGTGCTGTCGCAGATACGCAGTATTTT. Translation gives CAWRGAVADTQYF.

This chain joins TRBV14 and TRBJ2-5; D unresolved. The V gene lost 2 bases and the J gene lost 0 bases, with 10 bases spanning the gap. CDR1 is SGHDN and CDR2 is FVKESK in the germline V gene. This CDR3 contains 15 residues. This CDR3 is CASSQNVLYQETQYF. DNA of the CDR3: TGTGCCAGCAGCCAAAACGTCCTGTACCAAGAGACCCAGTACTTC.

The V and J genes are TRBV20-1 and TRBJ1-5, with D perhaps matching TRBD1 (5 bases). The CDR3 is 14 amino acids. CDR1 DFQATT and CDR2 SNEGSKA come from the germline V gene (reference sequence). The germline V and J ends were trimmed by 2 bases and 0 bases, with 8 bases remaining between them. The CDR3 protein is CSARKDSSNQPQHF. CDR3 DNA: TGCAGTGCTAGAAAAGACAGTAGCAATCAGCCCCAGCATTTT.

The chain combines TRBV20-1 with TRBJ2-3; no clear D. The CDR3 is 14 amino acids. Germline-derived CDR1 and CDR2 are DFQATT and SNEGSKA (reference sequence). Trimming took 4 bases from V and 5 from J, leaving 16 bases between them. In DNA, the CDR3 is TGCAGTGCTAAGGGTGGCTCCTCCCGAGATACGCAGTATTTT. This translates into CSAKGGSSRDTQYF.

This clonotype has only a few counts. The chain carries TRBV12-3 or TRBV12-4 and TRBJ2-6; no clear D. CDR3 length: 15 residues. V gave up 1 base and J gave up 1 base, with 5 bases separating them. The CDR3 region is CASSLGGSGANVLTF. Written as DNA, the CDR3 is TGTGCCAGCAGTTTAGGGGGTTCTGGGGCCAACGTCCTGACTTTC.

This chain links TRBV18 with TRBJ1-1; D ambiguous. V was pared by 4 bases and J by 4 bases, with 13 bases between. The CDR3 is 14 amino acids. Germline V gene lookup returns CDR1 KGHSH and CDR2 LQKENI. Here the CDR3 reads CASSHGEGRTEAFF. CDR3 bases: TGTGCCAGCTCACATGGAGAGGGTCGCACTGAAGCTTTCTTT.

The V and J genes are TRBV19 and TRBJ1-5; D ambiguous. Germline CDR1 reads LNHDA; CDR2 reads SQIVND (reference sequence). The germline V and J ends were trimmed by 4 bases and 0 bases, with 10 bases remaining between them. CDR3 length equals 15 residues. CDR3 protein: CASSTGPYSNQPQHF. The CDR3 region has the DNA TGTGCCAGTAGTACAGGACCCTATAGCAATCAGCCCCAGCATTTT.